The sequence of this T cell receptor beta chain was determined in a study of identical twins. TCRdb passed the 5' RACE reads through MiXCR, listing each CDR3 protein once. The sample records around 250,000 distinct CDR3 sequences, 6.5% being singletons. Germline V CDR1 and CDR2: DFQATT, SNEGSKA (reference sequence). Trimming took 1 base from V and 3 from J; bases not matched to a gene: 3. There are 13 residues in the CDR3. In addition, the sample was reused for a study of T cells expressing NK-cell markers. This second study notes: These clonotypes also led the CD3+CD56-NKG2C+ fraction in a few donors.

Sequenced material: CD8+ T cells sorted from blood. The chain uses TRBV20-1 and TRBJ2-7; TRBD2 matches 7 bases. The sequence was obtained from a woman in her late teens or twenties in good health. The CDR3: CSARVAGDYEQYF. The CDR3 DNA is TGCAGTGCTAGAGTGGCGGGAGACTACGAGCAGTACTTC.